This entry lists 14 T cell receptor beta chains sequenced from one sample in a study of tumor and adjacent non-tumor tissue in lung cancer. This sample's RNA came from whole unsorted tissue. The normal lung tissue was taken more than 3 cm from the tumor edge. The library came from three nested PCR rounds adapted from ARM-PCR protocols. TCRdb used MiXCR to reprocess the multiplex PCR reads, holding one entry per CDR3 protein. The sample records 100,000 or so distinct CDR3 sequences, roughly 78% being singletons. Sequencing input: distant non-tumor lung tissue. All receptors come from a man aged 60 to 69 with small cell lung cancer.

This sequence joins TRBV11-2 and TRBJ2-7; tentative D call: TRBD2 (5 bases). Germline loops: CDR1 SGHAT, CDR2 FQNNGV. V was pared by 9 bases and J by 4 bases, with 16 bases between. CDR3 length equals 13 residues. Here the CDR3 reads CASSPELGYEQYF. CDR3 coding DNA: TGTGCCAGTAGCCCGGAACTAGGGTACGAGCAGTACTTC. Full variable domain (missing parts from reference TRBV11-2 and TRBJ2-7): EAGVAQSPRYKIIEKRQSVAFWCNPISGHATLYWYQQILGQGPKLLIQFQNNGVVDDSQLPKDRFSAERLKGVDSTLKIQPAKLEDSAVYLCASSPELGYEQYFGPGTRLTVT.

This chain links TRBV5-1 with TRBJ2-1; TRBD1 agrees at 8 bases. Trimming took 4 bases from V and 2 from J; bases not matched to a gene: 5. This CDR3 has 15 residues. Germline values: CDR1 SGHRS, CDR2 YFSETQ. In DNA form, the CDR3 reads TGCGCCAGCAGCCTGACAGGGGTCGCCTACAATGAGCAGTTCTTC. It yields the protein CASSLTGVAYNEQFF.

Regarding this clonotype: A junction boundary mismatches the germline segment, possibly from a read error. The chain carries TRBV7-8 and TRBJ2-4, with unresolved D. The CDR3 contains 12 residues. The germline gives CDR1 SGHVS, CDR2 FQNEAQ. Here the CDR3 DNA reads TGTGCCAGAAGCTTGGACCGGAGCATTCAGTACTTC. It translates to CARSLDRSIQYF.

This clonotype was observed once. One end of the junction is discordant with germline, which a read error may explain. V gene TRBV12-3 or TRBV12-4 combines with J gene TRBJ2-6, with D perhaps matching TRBD1 (5 bases). This CDR3 is 14 amino acids long. This chain's CDR3 is CTNSLFSGANVMTF. The CDR3 nucleotides are TGTACCAACAGTTTGTTCTCTGGGGCCAACGTCATGACTTTC.

On this clonotype: This CDR3 fails to terminate in the conserved phenylalanine or tryptophan, so it likely reflects a read error. The limits of the CDR3 on the DNA are not certain, so only TCRdb's listed CDR3 is given. This chain uses TRBV12-3 or TRBV12-4 with TRBJ1-2; the D call of TRBD1 is as the table states it, not checked on the DNA. The CDR3 totals 13 residues, both ends included. CDR3 sequence reads: CASSYRVVYGYII.

About this clonotype itself: A junction end diverges from the germline sequence, so it may reflect a read error. The V call is TRBV6-5, the J call TRBJ1-1; 8 bases fit TRBD1. The CDR3 sequence is 17 residues long. CDR1 MNHEY and CDR2 SVGAGI come from the germline V gene. CDR3 coding DNA: TGTGCCAGCAGATACGCCGCAGGGGGCCGTGGATGGACTGAAACTTTCTTT. It translates to CASRYAAGGRGWTETFF.

Of note for this clonotype: The junction departs from germline at one end; a sequencing error may be responsible. CDR3 nucleotide sequence: TGTGCCAGCAATGAGGGGGCCGGCACTGAAGCTTTCTTT. Translated: CASNEGAGTEAFF. This rearrangement joins TRBV10-2 to TRBJ1-1; the match to TRBD1 covers 7 bases. This CDR3 has 13 amino acids. Germline CDR1 WSHSY, CDR2 SAAADI.

The chain uses TRBV6-1 and TRBJ2-1; D is unresolved. Germline V gene lookup returns CDR1 MNHNS and CDR2 SASEGT. Trimming took off 8 bases at V and 10 bases at J, with 15 bases between the two ends. CDR3 length: 12 residues. Written as DNA, the CDR3 is TGTGCCAGCTGTGGATTAGTAAGGGAGCAGTTCTTC. Its translation is CASCGLVREQFF.

V usage is TRBV18 and J usage is TRBJ1-6; D is unresolved. The CDR3 has 15 residues. Germline CDR1 KGHSH, CDR2 LQKENI. V was trimmed by 6 bases and J by 9 bases, leaving 18 bases between them. CDR3 sequence reads: CASSDQAAIGSPLHF. DNA for the CDR3: TGTGCCAGCTCCGACCAAGCTGCCATAGGTTCACCCCTCCACTTT.

This clonotype was found a few times. The chain links TRBV7-9 to TRBJ2-2, with 11 positions matching TRBD2. With 6 bases clipped from V and 6 bases from J, the junction kept 6 bases outside the gene matches. The CDR3 extends over 15 amino acids. The V gene's germline CDR1 is SEHNR and CDR2 FQNEAQ (reference sequence). As DNA, the CDR3 is TGTGCCAGCAGACCTGCTAGCGGGAGGCCCGGGGAGCTGTTTTTT. It specifies CASRPASGRPGELFF.

Points on this clonotype: The conserved phenylalanine or tryptophan normally closing the CDR3 is absent here, so this likely arose from a read error. The chain joins TRBV6-2 or TRBV6-3 to TRBJ2-1; D unresolved. This CDR3 comprises 13 residues. Per germline, CDR1 MNHEY and CDR2 SVGEGT. Deletions cut 5 bases from V and 12 bases from J, with 17 bases between. The CDR3 spells CASSTGPNNTQFS. DNA of the CDR3: TGTGCCAGCAGTACCGGTCCTAACAATACGCAGTTCTCC.

This clonotype turned up a few times. A much more abundant neighbour one base away suggests this may be a read error. This rearrangement joins TRBV6-5 to TRBJ1-1; D is unclear. CDR3 length: 13 amino acids. Germline-derived CDR1 and CDR2 are MNHEY and SVGAGI. CDR3 in DNA: TGTGCCAGCAGTTATAGGGTAAACACTGAAGTTTTCTTT. The encoded protein is CASSYRVNTEVFF.

About this clonotype itself: The junction and the germline gene differ at one end; a read error may be behind it. This sequence joins TRBV28 and TRBJ1-6, with 7 bases fitting TRBD1. Germline CDR1 and CDR2: MDHEN and SYDVKM. CDR3 length equals 14 residues. The CDR3 protein is CVSSRTGVDSSLHF. CDR3 DNA: TGTGTCAGCAGTCGAACAGGGGTAGATTCATCCCTCCACTTT.

The sample holds many counts of this clonotype. The chain is built from TRBV20-1 and TRBJ2-5; weak D call: TRBD2 (5 bases). Trimming pared 0 bases from V and 5 bases from J, leaving 10 bases between. In germline, CDR1 is DFQATT, CDR2 SNEGSKA (reference sequence). The CDR3 loop spans 13 amino acids. CDR3 sequence (DNA): TGCAGTGCTAGAGATATACGAGGGGAGACCCAGTACTTC. Residues: CSARDIRGETQYF.